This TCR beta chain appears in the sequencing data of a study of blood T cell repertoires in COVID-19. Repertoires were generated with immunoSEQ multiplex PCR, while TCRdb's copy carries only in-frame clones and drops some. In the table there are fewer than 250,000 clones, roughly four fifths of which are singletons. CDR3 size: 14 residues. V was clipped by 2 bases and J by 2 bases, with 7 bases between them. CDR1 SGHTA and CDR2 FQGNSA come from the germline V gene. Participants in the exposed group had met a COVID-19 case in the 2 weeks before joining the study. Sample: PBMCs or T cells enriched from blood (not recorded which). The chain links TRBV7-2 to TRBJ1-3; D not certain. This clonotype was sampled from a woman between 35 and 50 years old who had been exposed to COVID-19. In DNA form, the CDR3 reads TGTGCCAGCAGCTTATCCGGGACTGGAAACACCATATATTTT. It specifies CASSLSGTGNTIYF.